The next 25 T cell receptor beta chains were all read from a single sample in a study of OX40 agonist ivuxolimab in advanced cancers. Sequencing used immunoSEQ multiplex PCR; TCRdb keeps in-frame clones, though not all of them. This sample has about 73,000 clones; about 90% occur once, and the top ten carry roughly 0.56%. This specimen was CD4+ or CD8+ T cells sorted from blood, taken in a trial of the OX40 agonist ivuxolimab. Source of these receptors: an adult with an advanced solid tumor such as melanoma, head and neck, liver or kidney cancer.

The rearrangement uses TRBV5-1 and TRBJ2-7, with 9 bases that match TRBD1. Germline CDR1 reads SGHRS; CDR2 reads YFSETQ. V was pared by 5 bases and J by 1 base, with 4 bases of the junction left unmatched. The CDR3 spans 14 residues. The chain's CDR3 is CASSPTGGSYEQYF. The CDR3 bases are TGCGCCAGCAGTCCGACAGGGGGGTCCTACGAGCAGTACTTC.

This clone was seen a handful of times. The CDR3 protein is CASSLGLAAQVVETQYF. The DNA of the CDR3 is TGTGCCAGCAGCTTGGGACTAGCGGCCCAGGTCGTGGAGACCCAGTACTTC. The chain couples TRBV5-4 to TRBJ2-5; TRBD2 aligns across 9 bases. V trimming: 0 bases; J trimming: 5 bases; junction bases outside the gene matches: 11. Germline-derived CDR1 and CDR2 are SGHNT and YYREEE (reference sequence). This CDR3 spans 17 amino acids.

V usage is TRBV27 and J usage is TRBJ2-1, with TRBD2 matching 13 bases. The CDR3 is made up of 20 amino acids. Germline CDR1 MNHEY, CDR2 SMNVEV (reference sequence). The ends lost 4 bases at V and 1 base at J; junction bases unmatched: 13. The CDR3 DNA reads TGTGCCAGCAGTTCACAAATACTAGCGGGAGGGCTTTTTTCCTACAATGAGCAGTTCTTC. Translated: CASSSQILAGGLFSYNEQFF.

V usage is TRBV28 and J usage is TRBJ2-5; 7 bases fit TRBD2. With the DNA end fitting TRBJ2-7 better, the J assignment may be wrong. Germline CDR1 and CDR2: MDHEN and SYDVKM. This CDR3 is built from 12 residues. CDR3 sequence (DNA): TGTGCCAGCAGTAAGATAGCGGGCGAGCAGTACTTC. Encoded protein: CASSKIAGEQYF.

CDR3: CAWTAGVGELFF. CDR3 DNA sequence: TGTGCCTGGACCGCAGGGGTCGGGGAGCTGTTTTTT. The rearrangement links TRBV30 to TRBJ2-2; perhaps TRBD1 as D (6 bases). The ends were cut back, 4 bases at V and 7 bases at J, with 10 bases in the middle. Germline V CDR1 and CDR2: GTSNPN, SVGIG (reference sequence). This CDR3 region has 12 residues.

The CDR3 sequence: CASSLGDTSTDTQYF. In nucleotides, the CDR3 is TGTGCCAGCAGCCTGGGGGACACTAGCACAGATACGCAGTATTTT. The rearrangement joins TRBV7-2 to TRBJ2-3; maybe TRBD1 (6 bases). The CDR3 spans 15 residues. From germline, CDR1 is SGHTA and CDR2 FQGNSA. Trimming shortened V by 5 bases and J by 0 bases, and 12 bases separated the two germline ends. The variable domain in full, with the rest retrieved from reference TRBV7-2 and TRBJ2-3, is GAGVSQSPSNKVTEKGKDVELRCDPISGHTALYWYRQSLGQGLEFLIYFQGNSAPDKSGLPSDRFSAERTGGSVSTLTIQRTQQEDSAVYLCASSLGDTSTDTQYFGPGTRLTVL.

The chain couples TRBV15 to TRBJ2-3, with TRBD2 identical over 8 bases. J was trimmed by 2 bases and V by 3 bases; bases with no gene match: 10. Germline-derived CDR1 and CDR2 are LNHNV and YYDKDF (reference sequence). The CDR3 is 17 residues long. CDR3 nucleotides: TGTGCCACCAGCAGTATCACGGCCGGGGGGGCCACAGATACGCAGTATTTT. This codes for CATSSITAGGATDTQYF.

This clone has a single count. The rearrangement links TRBV7-8 to TRBJ2-7, with TRBD2 as a possible D gene (7 bases). The CDR3 length is 15 residues. Trimming removed 5 bases at V and 1 base at J, with 15 bases between. Per the germline V gene, CDR1 is SGHVS and CDR2 is FQNEAQ. The CDR3 sequence: CASSLRGGPSYEQYF. The CDR3 DNA sequence: TGTGCCAGCAGCCTTAGGGGGGGGCCGTCCTACGAGCAGTACTTC.

This clone was recorded a few times. V gene TRBV9 combines with J gene TRBJ2-2, with TRBD2 identical over 11 bases. Germline V gives CDR1 SGDLS, CDR2 YYNGEE. Unmatched junction bases numbered 6, after V lost 4 bases and J lost 4 bases. CDR3 length equals 16 residues. CDR3 protein: CASSHSGRAFTGELFF. The DNA for the CDR3 is TGTGCCAGCAGCCATAGCGGGAGGGCCTTCACCGGGGAGCTGTTTTTT.

This chain connects TRBV7-9 to TRBJ2-7; 10 bases line up with TRBD1. The germline V gene has CDR1 SEHNR and CDR2 FQNEAQ (reference sequence). With 3 bases clipped from V and 4 bases from J, the junction kept 0 bases outside the gene matches. The CDR3 loop spans 13 amino acids. The CDR3: CASSLDRGYEQYF. The CDR3 bases are TGTGCCAGCAGCTTGGACAGGGGGTACGAGCAGTACTTC.

The V and J genes are TRBV5-1 and TRBJ2-2; D may be TRBD1 (6 bases). Germline V CDR1 and CDR2: SGHRS, YFSETQ. Trimming stripped 1 base from V and 1 base from J, with 8 bases between. The CDR3 consists of 15 residues. CDR3 nucleotide sequence: TGCGCCAGCAGCTTGACAGGGCAGAACACCGGGGAGCTGTTTTTT. This translates into CASSLTGQNTGELFF.

The chain couples TRBV7-6 to TRBJ2-5; a possible D gene is TRBD1 (6 bases). This CDR3 comprises 15 residues. The V end was cut by 4 bases, the J end by 7 bases, with 19 bases between. In germline, CDR1 is SGHVS, CDR2 FNYEAQ. In nucleotides, the CDR3 is TGTGCCAGCAGCTCGGCTGGGGGCGCGACAGGGACCCAGTACTTC. Protein: CASSSAGGATGTQYF. Supplemented by reference TRBV7-6 and TRBJ2-5, the full variable domain reads GAGVSQSPRYKVTKRGQDVALRCDPISGHVSLYWYRQALGQGPEFLTYFNYEAQQDKSGLPNDRFSAERPEGSISTLTIQRTEQRDSAMYRCASSSAGGATGTQYFGPGTRLLVL.

The V gene is TRBV29-1, the J gene TRBJ1-2, with TRBD1 matching over 10 bases. The germline V gene has CDR1 SQVTM and CDR2 ANQGSEA. The CDR3 covers 13 residues. The ends lost 6 bases at V and 5 bases at J; junction bases unmatched: 6. The CDR3 region has the DNA TGCAGCGTGCAGGGACAGGGGATTTATGGCTACACCTTC. It yields the protein CSVQGQGIYGYTF.

The chain employs TRBV30 and TRBJ2-2; 10 nucleotides match TRBD2. Germline loops: CDR1 GTSNPN, CDR2 SVGIG (reference sequence). CDR3 length: 17 amino acids. V shed 1 base, J shed 0 bases, and the junction held 5 bases outside the gene matches. In DNA form, the CDR3 reads TGTGCCTGGAGTGGTCTAGCGGGAGTCGCGAACACCGGGGAGCTGTTTTTT. Translation gives CAWSGLAGVANTGELFF.

The V call is TRBV14, the J call TRBJ2-1; 7 bases align to TRBD1. Germline V CDR1 and CDR2: SGHDN, FVKESK. The length of the CDR3 is 15 residues. Unmatched junction bases numbered 5, after V lost 2 bases and J lost 4 bases. The CDR3 sequence is CASSQRTGAYNEQFF. As DNA, the CDR3 is TGTGCCAGCAGCCAAAGGACAGGAGCATACAATGAGCAGTTCTTC. The full variable domain, in which reference TRBV14 and TRBJ2-1 provide the parts outside the CDR3, is EAGVTQFPSHSVIEKGQTVTLRCDPISGHDNLYWYRRVMGKEIKFLLHFVKESKQDESGMPNNRFLAERTGGTYSTLKVQPAELEDSGVYFCASSQRTGAYNEQFFGPGTRLTVL.

V gene TRBV30 combines with J gene TRBJ1-4, with D perhaps matching TRBD1 (6 bases). The CDR3 runs 13 residues. The V gene's germline CDR1 is GTSNPN and CDR2 SVGIG (reference sequence). V was trimmed by 2 bases and J by 4 bases, leaving 8 bases between them. This CDR3 is CAWSPGVNEKLFF. DNA for the CDR3: TGTGCCTGGAGTCCAGGGGTTAATGAAAAACTGTTTTTT.

This clone was counted a few times. This chain uses TRBV28 with TRBJ1-5; D gene ambiguous. In germline, CDR1 is MDHEN, CDR2 SYDVKM. This CDR3 is 12 amino acids long. Trimming removed 5 bases at V and 7 bases at J, with 9 bases between. The CDR3, as DNA: TGTGCCAGCAGTCCCGGGTGGCAGCCCCAGCATTTT. Encoded protein: CASSPGWQPQHF.

This chain's CDR3 is CASSEDRTDTQYF. For the CDR3, the DNA is TGTGCCAGCAGTGAAGACCGCACAGATACGCAGTATTTT. The rearrangement links TRBV2 to TRBJ2-3; D is uncertain. CDR3 length equals 13 residues. Germline CDR1 SNHLY, CDR2 FYNNEI. Deletions cut 1 base from V and 1 base from J, with 3 bases between.

The CDR3 DNA follows: TGTGCCAGCAGCTTCCTGGGTAGCTCCTACAATGAGCAGTTCTTC. This encodes CASSFLGSSYNEQFF. The chain carries TRBV7-3 and TRBJ2-1, with D uncertain. Germline CDR1 and CDR2: SGHTA and FQGTGA. This CDR3 has 15 residues. V lost 3 bases to trimming and J lost 0 bases, with 9 bases between them.

The genes are TRBV11-2 and TRBJ2-1; 8 bases are a match to TRBD1. V lost 5 bases to trimming and J lost 6 bases; unmatched junction nucleotides: 12. CDR1 is SGHAT, CDR2 FQNNGV, per germline. The CDR3 runs to 16 residues. CDR3 DNA sequence: TGTGCCAGCAGCAAACCTCGACAGGGGTTTGTCAATGAGCAGTTCTTC. It specifies CASSKPRQGFVNEQFF.

The chain employs TRBV28 and TRBJ1-2, with D unresolved. The V end lost 6 bases, the J end lost 8 bases, and 13 bases lay between the germline ends. The germline CDR1 and CDR2 sequences are MDHEN and SYDVKM. This CDR3 comprises 12 residues. The CDR3 loop is CASSPTKAGYTF. The CDR3 DNA sequence: TGTGCCAGCAGCCCAACGAAGGCGGGCTACACCTTC.

This chain connects TRBV7-2 to TRBJ2-1; possible D gene TRBD1, 8 bases. CDR1 is SGHTA and CDR2 is FQGNSA in the germline V gene. This CDR3 spans 15 amino acids. Deletions cut 3 bases from V and 5 bases from J, with 14 bases between. The CDR3 protein is CASSFTGGANNEQFF. The CDR3 region has the DNA TGTGCCAGCAGCTTCACAGGGGGGGCTAACAATGAGCAGTTCTTC.

The rearrangement uses TRBV28 and TRBJ1-2; TRBD1 matches 8 bases. V was clipped by 1 base and J by 7 bases; unmatched bases: 8. Germline-derived CDR1 and CDR2 are MDHEN and SYDVKM. This CDR3 has 15 residues. The CDR3 nucleotides are TGTGCCAGCAGTTTATTAGGACAGGGCTTAGGTGGCTACACCTTC. Its protein is CASSLLGQGLGGYTF.

This sequence joins TRBV27 and TRBJ2-4; no firm D call. Trimming took off 0 bases at V and 3 bases at J, with 12 bases between the two ends. This CDR3 is 16 amino acids long. Per the germline V gene, CDR1 is MNHEY and CDR2 is SMNVEV (reference sequence). CDR3 residues: CASSLSAALVKNIQYF. CDR3 DNA: TGTGCCAGCAGTTTATCGGCAGCTCTAGTCAAAAACATTCAGTACTTC.

This clone was observed a handful of times. The V gene is TRBV4-2, the J gene TRBJ2-6, with a weak D call TRBD1 (6 bases). This CDR3 region has 20 residues. V was trimmed by 0 bases and J by 0 bases, leaving 18 bases between them. The germline CDR1 and CDR2 sequences are LGHNA and YNFKEQ. The CDR3 is CASSQDLGTTTLSGANVLTF. CDR3 DNA sequence: TGTGCCAGCAGCCAAGATCTAGGGACAACTACGCTCTCTGGGGCCAACGTCCTGACTTTC.